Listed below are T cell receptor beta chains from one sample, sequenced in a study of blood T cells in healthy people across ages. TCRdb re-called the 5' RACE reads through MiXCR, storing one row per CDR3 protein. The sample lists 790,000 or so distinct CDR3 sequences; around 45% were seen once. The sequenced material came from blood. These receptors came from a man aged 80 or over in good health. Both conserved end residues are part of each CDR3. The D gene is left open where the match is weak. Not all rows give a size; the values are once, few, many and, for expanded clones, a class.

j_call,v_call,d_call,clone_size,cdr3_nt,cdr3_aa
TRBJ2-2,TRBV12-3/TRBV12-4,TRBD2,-,TGTGCCAGCAGTTCCCCCGGACCCCGGGGGGGCAGGGAGCTGTTTTTT,CASSSPGPRGGRELFF
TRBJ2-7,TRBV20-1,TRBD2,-,TGCAGTGCTTTGGGACTAGCGGGATCAGGCGAGCAGTACTTC,CSALGLAGSGEQYF
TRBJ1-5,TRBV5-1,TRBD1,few,TGCGCCAGCAGCTCCAGGCGGGACAGTAGCAATCAGCCCCAGCATTTT,CASSSRRDSSNQPQHF
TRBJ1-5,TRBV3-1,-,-,TGTGCCAGCAGCCAAGATCCCATCGGGGGGCGCAATCAGCCCCAGCATTTT,CASSQDPIGGRNQPQHF
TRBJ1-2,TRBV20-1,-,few,TGCAGTGCTAGAAGGCAGGGGAATTTGTTGGAAGGCTACACCTTC,CSARRQGNLLEGYTF
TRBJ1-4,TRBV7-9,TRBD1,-,TGTGCCAGCAGCTCGACAGGGTTTAATGAAAAACTGTTTTTT,CASSSTGFNEKLFF
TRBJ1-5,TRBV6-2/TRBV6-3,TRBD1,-,TGTGCCAGCAGTTACTTGACAGGGCGACAGCCCCAGCATTTT,CASSYLTGRQPQHF
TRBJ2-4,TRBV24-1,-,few,TGTGCCACCAGTGATTCGGACGCTAGAGCCAAAAACATTCAGTACTTC,CATSDSDARAKNIQYF
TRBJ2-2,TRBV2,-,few,TGTGCCAGCAGCGAGACTCCCACCGGGGAGCTGTTTTTT,CASSETPTGELFF
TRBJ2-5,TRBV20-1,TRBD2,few,TGCAGTGCTAGAGTGATAGCGGGAGGGAATAGAGAGACCCAGTACTTC,CSARVIAGGNRETQYF
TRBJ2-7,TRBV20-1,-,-,TGCAGTGCTAGACCTCCGGGACAATTCCGCGAGCAGTACTTC,CSARPPGQFREQYF
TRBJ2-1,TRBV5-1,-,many,TGCGCCAGCAGATTTAGCGACTACAATGAGCAGTTCTTC,CASRFSDYNEQFF
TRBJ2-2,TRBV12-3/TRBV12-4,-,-,TGTGCCAGCAGTTTAGGGTCACCCAGGGGGGCCGGGGAGCTGTTTTTT,CASSLGSPRGAGELFF
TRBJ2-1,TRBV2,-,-,TGTGCCAGCAGTGAAGTGGGAGATCTCAATGAGCAGTTCTTC,CASSEVGDLNEQFF
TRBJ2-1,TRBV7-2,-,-,TGTGCCAGCAGCTTAGAGGCGGGGGCCCACAATGAGCAGTTCTTC,CASSLEAGAHNEQFF
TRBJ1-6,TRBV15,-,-,TGTGCCACCAGCACCAGGTGGGATAATTCACCCCTCCACTTT,CATSTRWDNSPLHF
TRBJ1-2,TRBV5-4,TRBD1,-,TGTGCCAGCAGCCCAGACAGGGCGGGCGGCTACACCTTC,CASSPDRAGGYTF
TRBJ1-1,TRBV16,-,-,TGTGCCAGCAGCCAAATGGGGGCCAACACTGAAGCTTTCTTT,CASSQMGANTEAFF
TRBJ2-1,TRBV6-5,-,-,TGTGCCAGCAGTTACGGTAGCGGCTACAATGAGCAGTTCTTC,CASSYGSGYNEQFF
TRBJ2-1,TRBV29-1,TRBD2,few,TGCAGCTCCCTGAGCGGGAGGTTCGACAATGAGCAGTTCTTC,CSSLSGRFDNEQFF
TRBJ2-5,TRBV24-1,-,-,TGTGCCACCAGGGGGGGGACAAACGAGCACCAAGAGACCCAGTACTTC,CATRGGTNEHQETQYF
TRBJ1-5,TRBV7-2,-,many,TGTGCCAGCAGCTTAGACAGGGGCAATCAGCCCCAGCATTTT,CASSLDRGNQPQHF
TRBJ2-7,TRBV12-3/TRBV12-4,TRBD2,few,TGTGCCAGCAGCTTAAGACTAGCGGGAGTCTCCTACGAGCAGTACTTC,CASSLRLAGVSYEQYF
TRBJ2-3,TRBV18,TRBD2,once,TGTGCCAGCTCACCATTGGAAGCTAGCGGGATATCAGATACGCAGTATTTT,CASSPLEASGISDTQYF
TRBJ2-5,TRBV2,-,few,TGTGCCAGCAGTGAAGTGGCTACGTACCAAGAGACCCAGTACTTC,CASSEVATYQETQYF
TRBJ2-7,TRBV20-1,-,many,TGCAGTGCTCTCCCAGGGGCGGGAGAGCTCGAGCAGTACTTC,CSALPGAGELEQYF
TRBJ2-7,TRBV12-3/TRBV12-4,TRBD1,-,TGTGCCAACAGTTCCGCCGGGACAGGACTCTACGAGCAGTACTTC,CANSSAGTGLYEQYF
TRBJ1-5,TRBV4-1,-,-,TGCGCCAGCAGCCAAGATGATGGGCCAGGGGCCGGGCATCAGCCCCAGCATTTT,CASSQDDGPGAGHQPQHF
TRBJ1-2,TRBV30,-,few,TGTGCCGGAGCCCAATCAGGGGCCTATGGCTACACCTTC,CAGAQSGAYGYTF
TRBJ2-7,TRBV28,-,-,TGTGCCAGCAGTTTATTTTCTAGGGGGAGAGTACACGAGCAGTACTTC,CASSLFSRGRVHEQYF
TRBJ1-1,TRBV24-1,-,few,TGTGCCACCAGTGATTTAACTGAAGCTTTCTTT,CATSDLTEAFF
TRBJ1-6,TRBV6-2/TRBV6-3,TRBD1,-,TGTGCCAGCAGCCCAGGACAGGAGAATTCACCCCTCCACTTT,CASSPGQENSPLHF
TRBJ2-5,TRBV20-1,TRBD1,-,TGCAGTGCTAGAGGAGGAGGAGACAGGGCTGAGACCCAGTACTTC,CSARGGGDRAETQYF
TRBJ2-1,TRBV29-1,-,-,TGCAGCGTTGATTGGGGTGGCGTGGGAGCTCAGTTCTTC,CSVDWGGVGAQFF
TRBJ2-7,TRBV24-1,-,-,TGTGCCACCAGTGATTCGCGGACTGATTCTGAGCAGTACTTC,CATSDSRTDSEQYF
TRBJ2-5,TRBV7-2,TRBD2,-,TGTGCCAGCAGCCTACGCCTAGCGGGGCAGTACTTC,CASSLRLAGQYF
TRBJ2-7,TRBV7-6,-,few,TGTGCCAGCAGCTTCTCCCCCACTAGTCACGAGCAGTACTTC,CASSFSPTSHEQYF
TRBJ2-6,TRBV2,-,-,TGTGCCAGCAGTCGTGATCCAGGAACCTCTGGGGCCAACGTCCTGACTTTC,CASSRDPGTSGANVLTF
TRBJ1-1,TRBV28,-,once,TGTGCCAGCAGTTTCCACAGCTCCATGAACACTGAAGCTTTCTTT,CASSFHSSMNTEAFF
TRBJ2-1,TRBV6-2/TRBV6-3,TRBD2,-,TGTGCCAGCAATCTAGCGGGGCCCTACAATGAGCAGTTCTTC,CASNLAGPYNEQFF
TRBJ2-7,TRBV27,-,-,TGTGCCAGCAGTTTTGGTGGGGGAGCGGACGAGCAGTACTTC,CASSFGGGADEQYF
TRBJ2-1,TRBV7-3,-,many,TGTGCCAGCAGCCAAACGCCGGCTACGGAGCAGTTCTTC,CASSQTPATEQFF
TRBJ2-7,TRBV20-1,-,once,TGCAGTGCTACCACGGGGACGGCTACCTACGAGCAGTACTTC,CSATTGTATYEQYF
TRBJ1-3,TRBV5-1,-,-,TGCGCCAGCAGCTTGGCGGGACACGACTCTGGAAACACCATATATTTT,CASSLAGHDSGNTIYF
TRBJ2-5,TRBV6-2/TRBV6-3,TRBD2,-,TGTGCCAGCAGAAACTTGGGACTAGCGGGAGTTGGTCAAGAGACCCAGTACTTC,CASRNLGLAGVGQETQYF
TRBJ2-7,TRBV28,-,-,TGTGCCACCCAACAGGAAGCCTACGAGCAGTACTTC,CATQQEAYEQYF
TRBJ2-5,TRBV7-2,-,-,TGTGCCAGCAGAAAACCCGGCAGGGAAGAGACCCAGTACTTC,CASRKPGREETQYF
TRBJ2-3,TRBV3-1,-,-,TGTGCCAGCAGCCTACCGGGACATGGGGTCGCAGATACGCAGTATTTT,CASSLPGHGVADTQYF
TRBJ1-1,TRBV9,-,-,TGTGCCAGCAGCGGAACGGAGGGCCCGAACACTGAAGCTTTCTTT,CASSGTEGPNTEAFF
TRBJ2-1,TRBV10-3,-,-,TGTGCCATCAGTGACTTCTACAATGAGCAGTTCTTC,CAISDFYNEQFF